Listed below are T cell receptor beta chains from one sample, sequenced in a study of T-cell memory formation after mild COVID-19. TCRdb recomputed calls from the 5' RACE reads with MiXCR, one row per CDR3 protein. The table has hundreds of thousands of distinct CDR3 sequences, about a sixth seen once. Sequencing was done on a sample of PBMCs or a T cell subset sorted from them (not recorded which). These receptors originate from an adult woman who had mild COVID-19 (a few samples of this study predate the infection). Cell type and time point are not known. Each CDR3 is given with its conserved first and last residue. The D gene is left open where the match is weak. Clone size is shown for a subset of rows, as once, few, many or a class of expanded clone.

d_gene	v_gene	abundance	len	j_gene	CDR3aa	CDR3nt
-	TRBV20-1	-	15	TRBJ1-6	CSARIQGHNNSPLHF	TGCAGTGCTAGGATACAGGGCCACAATAATTCACCCCTCCACTTT
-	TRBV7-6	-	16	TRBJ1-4	CASSFMQGRINEKLFF	TGTGCCAGCAGCTTTATGCAGGGGAGGATTAATGAAAAACTGTTTTTT
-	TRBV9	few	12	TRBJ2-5	CASSKFQETQYF	TGTGCCAGCAGCAAATTCCAAGAGACCCAGTACTTC
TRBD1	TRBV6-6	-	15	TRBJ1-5	CASSYSDRVSQPQHF	TGTGCCAGCAGTTACTCTGACAGGGTCTCACAGCCCCAGCATTTT
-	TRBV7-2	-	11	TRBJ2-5	CASSHNAAQYF	TGTGCCAGCAGCCACAACGCCGCCCAGTACTTC
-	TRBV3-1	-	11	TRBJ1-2	CASSYTGRYTF	TGTGCCAGCAGCTATACAGGGCGCTACACCTTC
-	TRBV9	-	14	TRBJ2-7	CASSVAGDPYEQYF	TGTGCCAGCAGCGTAGCCGGCGACCCCTACGAGCAGTACTTC
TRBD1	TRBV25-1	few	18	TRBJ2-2	CASSVTSGTGGPPGELFF	TGTGCCAGCAGTGTAACTTCCGGGACAGGGGGCCCCCCCGGGGAGCTGTTTTTT
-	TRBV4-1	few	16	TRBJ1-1	CASSHLGGGTNTEAFF	TGCGCCAGCAGCCACCTCGGGGGAGGGACGAACACTGAAGCTTTCTTT
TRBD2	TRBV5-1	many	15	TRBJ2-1	CASSPGLAGSNEQFF	TGCGCCAGCAGCCCGGGACTAGCGGGAAGCAATGAGCAGTTCTTC
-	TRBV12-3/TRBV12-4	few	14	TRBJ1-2	CASSYPDRPYGYTF	TGTGCCAGCAGTTACCCCGACAGGCCCTATGGCTACACCTTC
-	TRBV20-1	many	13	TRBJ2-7	CSAIVRRTPEQYF	TGCAGTGCTATCGTTCGGCGGACCCCCGAGCAGTACTTC
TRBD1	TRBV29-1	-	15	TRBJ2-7	CSVEVGQGASYEQYF	TGCAGCGTTGAAGTAGGCCAGGGGGCTTCGTACGAGCAGTACTTC
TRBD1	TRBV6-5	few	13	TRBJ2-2	CASRGQGRGELFF	TGTGCCAGCAGAGGACAGGGACGCGGGGAGCTGTTTTTT
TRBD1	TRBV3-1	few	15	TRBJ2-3	CASSLLGTATDTQYF	TGTGCCAGCAGCCTTCTGGGGACAGCCACAGATACGCAGTATTTT
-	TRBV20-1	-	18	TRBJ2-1	CSARGPESRGGAYNEQFF	TGCAGTGCTAGGGGGCCGGAAAGTAGGGGAGGTGCCTACAATGAGCAGTTCTTC
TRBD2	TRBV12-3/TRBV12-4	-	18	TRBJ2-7	CASSLPPGLAGGPIEQYF	TGTGCCAGCAGTTTACCCCCGGGACTAGCGGGAGGGCCGATCGAGCAGTACTTC
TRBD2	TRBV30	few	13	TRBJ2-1	CALGRGSYNEQFF	TGTGCCCTTGGGAGGGGCTCCTACAATGAGCAGTTCTTC